These T cell receptor beta chains were read from a single sample in a study of T cell responses to AZD1222 COVID-19 vaccine. TCRdb keeps only in-frame clones here, not all; method: immunoSEQ multiplex PCR. The table includes approximately 170,000 clones, 91% detected once. Sequenced material: peripheral blood, taken on day 0 of AZD1222 vaccination. These receptors were taken from an adult in good health. Both conserved end residues are part of each CDR3. Each record gives: D gene, J gene, V gene, clone size, CDR3 protein, CDR3 DNA. D genes are given only for firm matches. Only part of the rows carry a size: once, few, many, or a class if the clone is expanded.

TRBD2	TRBJ2-1	TRBV11-2	-	CASSPYRLAGQFF	TGTGCCAGCAGCCCCTATAGACTAGCGGGGCAGTTCTTC
-	TRBJ2-3	TRBV6-6	-	CASGLTQGFSTDTQYF	TGTGCCAGCGGCCTGACACAGGGTTTTTCCACAGATACGCAGTATTTT
-	TRBJ2-2	TRBV19	-	CASSIFRATGELFF	TGTGCCAGTAGTATTTTTAGGGCCACCGGGGAGCTGTTTTTT
-	TRBJ1-2	TRBV5-1	once	CASSAGQPYGYTF	TGCGCCAGCAGCGCCGGACAGCCCTATGGCTACACCTTC
-	TRBJ2-1	TRBV7-9	-	CASIRTQRDSYNEQFF	TGTGCCAGCATCCGAACCCAAAGAGACTCCTACAATGAGCAGTTCTTC
-	TRBJ2-1	TRBV5-4	-	CASSLGRKTYNEQFF	TGTGCCAGCAGCTTGGGTCGGAAAACCTACAATGAGCAGTTCTTC
-	TRBJ1-2	TRBV19	-	CASSYRGGYTF	TGTGCCAGTAGTTATAGGGGGGGCTACACCTTC
-	TRBJ2-1	TRBV24-1	-	CATSDRHREYNEQFF	TGTGCCACCAGTGACCGCCACAGGGAGTACAATGAGCAGTTCTTC
-	TRBJ2-2	TRBV19	once	CASSITPDRHTGELFF	TGTGCCAGTAGTATAACCCCGGACAGACACACCGGGGAGCTGTTTTTT
TRBD1	TRBJ1-1	TRBV30	-	CASPPFADRAEAFF	TGTGCCTCTCCCCCCTTCGCGGACAGGGCTGAAGCTTTCTTT
TRBD1	TRBJ1-6	TRBV6-5	-	CASSFEGQGVFWALHF	TGTGCCAGCAGTTTCGAGGGACAGGGGGTCTTCTGGGCCCTCCACTTT
-	TRBJ1-1	TRBV30	once	CAWRHTGRNTEAFF	TGTGCCTGGAGACATACAGGTCGAAACACTGAAGCTTTCTTT
-	TRBJ1-5	TRBV7-2	-	CASSSGPGDQPQHF	TGTGCCAGCAGCTCCGGTCCGGGGGATCAGCCCCAGCATTTT
TRBD2	TRBJ2-3	TRBV24-1	once	CATSEGLAESTDTQYF	TGTGCCACCAGTGAGGGGCTAGCGGAAAGCACAGATACGCAGTATTTT
-	TRBJ2-1	TRBV27	once	CASSPGPSYNEQFF	TGTGCCAGCAGCCCAGGGCCCTCCTACAATGAGCAGTTCTTC
-	TRBJ1-4	TRBV2	-	CASSEMAEEKLFF	TGTGCCAGCAGTGAAATGGCGGAGGAAAAACTGTTTTTT
TRBD2	TRBJ2-1	TRBV6-1	-	CASSELAGGPYNEQFF	TGTGCCAGCAGTGAGCTAGCGGGAGGACCCTACAATGAGCAGTTCTTC
-	TRBJ2-1	TRBV28	-	CASSLESEQFF	TGTGCCAGCTCTCTGGAGTCTGAGCAGTTCTTC
-	TRBJ2-7	TRBV21-1	-	CASSKEGLAGGPWPDEQYF	TGTGCCAGCAGCAAAGAGGGACTAGCGGGAGGGCCGTGGCCCGACGAGCAGTACTTC
TRBD1	TRBJ2-3	TRBV5-1	-	CASSLLGTGRNTQYF	TGCGCCAGCAGCTTGTTGGGGACAGGGAGAAATACGCAGTATTTT
-	TRBJ1-2	TRBV11-2	once	CASSLEAGRDGYTF	TGTGCCAGCAGCTTAGAGGCAGGGAGGGATGGCTACACCTTC
-	TRBJ2-1	TRBV19	-	CASSIRYNEQFF	TGTGCCAGTAGTATACGGTACAATGAGCAGTTCTTC
-	TRBJ2-7	TRBV28	-	CASGRRNIDYEQYF	TGTGCCAGCGGCCGTCGGAACATAGACTACGAGCAGTACTTC
-	TRBJ1-1	TRBV7-9	-	CASSLSEWQGGTEAFF	TGTGCCAGCAGCTTATCAGAGTGGCAGGGAGGCACTGAAGCTTTCTTT
-	TRBJ1-2	TRBV30	-	CALPRPYGYTF	TGTGCCCTCCCCCGCCCTTATGGCTACACCTTC
-	TRBJ2-5	TRBV11-3	-	CASSPPWETQYF	TGTGCCAGCAGCCCCCCCTGGGAGACCCAGTACTTC